This is a list of T cell receptor beta chains from one sample in a study of PD-L1 blockade in urothelial cancer. The method was immunoSEQ multiplex PCR; TCRdb's version includes in-frame clones alone and lacks a portion of them. The sample contains 50,000 to 65,000 clones, approximately 80% of which appear only once. The sequences come from PBMCs, collected around atezolizumab (anti-PD-L1) treatment. The receptors stem from a man in his 70s with urothelial cancer. CDR3s include the opening cysteine and the closing phenylalanine or tryptophan. The D gene is left open where the match is weak. Part of the rows lack a size; the others show once, few, many or a class for expanded clones.

j_call: TRBJ1-3
d_call: TRBD1
v_call: TRBV6-6
clone_size: .
cdr3_aa: CASSTGGRGNTIYF
cdr3_nt: TGTGCCAGCAGTACAGGGGGCAGAGGAAACACCATATATTTT

j_call: TRBJ1-2
d_call: TRBD1
v_call: TRBV9
clone_size: once
cdr3_aa: CASSVEQGYGYTF
cdr3_nt: TGTGCCAGCAGCGTAGAACAGGGGTATGGCTACACCTTC

j_call: TRBJ2-5
d_call: .
v_call: TRBV21-1
clone_size: .
cdr3_aa: CASSKGQGETQYF
cdr3_nt: TGTGCCAGCAGCAAAGGACAGGGAGAGACCCAGTACTTC

j_call: TRBJ1-2
d_call: .
v_call: TRBV14
clone_size: .
cdr3_aa: CASSLDRNYGYTF
cdr3_nt: TGTGCCAGCAGCCTTGACAGGAACTATGGCTACACCTTC

j_call: TRBJ1-5
d_call: TRBD1
v_call: TRBV2
clone_size: .
cdr3_aa: CASRSGQGVGPQHF
cdr3_nt: TGTGCCAGCAGATCCGGACAGGGTGTAGGCCCCCAGCATTTT

j_call: TRBJ1-5
d_call: TRBD1
v_call: TRBV5-5
clone_size: once
cdr3_aa: CASSLGQGPLLGQPQHF
cdr3_nt: TGTGCCAGCAGCTTAGGACAGGGGCCCCTTCTTGGTCAGCCCCAGCATTTT

j_call: TRBJ1-2
d_call: TRBD1
v_call: TRBV5-4
clone_size: .
cdr3_aa: CASSTWTGNYGYTF
cdr3_nt: TGTGCCAGCAGCACCTGGACAGGGAACTATGGCTACACCTTC

j_call: TRBJ2-7
d_call: TRBD2
v_call: TRBV4-1
clone_size: .
cdr3_aa: CASSQGGLAGGPGNEQYF
cdr3_nt: TGCGCCAGCAGCCAAGGTGGACTAGCGGGAGGGCCGGGCAACGAGCAGTACTTC

j_call: TRBJ2-7
d_call: .
v_call: TRBV28
clone_size: .
cdr3_aa: CASSPEGSYSYEQYF
cdr3_nt: TGTGCCAGCAGTCCCGAGGGTTCCTACTCCTACGAGCAGTACTTC

j_call: TRBJ2-5
d_call: .
v_call: TRBV2
clone_size: .
cdr3_aa: CASSEAVLRTQYF
cdr3_nt: TGTGCCAGCAGTGAAGCTGTCCTCAGGACCCAGTACTTC

j_call: TRBJ1-2
d_call: TRBD1
v_call: TRBV5-8
clone_size: .
cdr3_aa: CASSRVRGSNYGYTF
cdr3_nt: TGTGCCAGCAGCCGTGTCAGGGGGTCGAACTATGGCTACACCTTC

j_call: TRBJ2-3
d_call: TRBD2
v_call: TRBV6-1
clone_size: .
cdr3_aa: CASSSLAGGRDTQYF
cdr3_nt: TGTGCCAGCAGCTCACTAGCGGGAGGGCGAGATACGCAGTATTTT